Following are 4 T cell receptor beta chains from one sample sequenced in a study of blood T cell repertoires in COVID-19 (dated by TCRdb to the early 2020s). Library prep was done by the immunoSEQ multiplex PCR assay. TCRdb limited this immuneACCESS table to in-frame rearrangements with V and J called. A share of clones is missing; checked studies link under half to unresolved V genes, and the rest is unexplained. This sample gives some 180,000 clones in total; about 81% of them show up just once. Of the sample, around 7.8% is held by the ten largest clones. Sequenced input: peripheral blood. These receptors came from a woman aged 60-70 years with COVID-19, enrolled during active disease.

This chain uses TRBV11-2 with TRBJ2-7; D not certain. This CDR3 has 15 amino acids. V lost 5 bases and J 0 bases, leaving 14 bases between the germline ends. Germline lookup yields CDR1 SGHAT and CDR2 FQNNGV. CDR3 DNA: TGTGCCAGCAGCCCGCTCGTCTCAGGCTCCTACGAGCAGTACTTC. It codes for CASSPLVSGSYEQYF.

The CDR3 bases are TGTGCCAGCAGCGGTAGCGGGGGGCTCCCCTCCTACAATGAGCAGTTCTTC. It translates to CASSGSGGLPSYNEQFF. This sequence joins TRBV9 and TRBJ2-1; 10 nucleotides line up with TRBD2. The CDR3 is made up of 17 amino acids. The J segment lost 0 bases and the V segment lost 3 bases, leaving 6 bases of the junction unmatched. CDR1 and CDR2 from the germline V gene are SGDLS and YYNGEE.

The chain is built from TRBV6-1 and TRBJ1-2; 9 nucleotides align to TRBD1. The CDR3 contains 14 residues. V lost 1 base and J lost 6; bases outside the gene matches: 3. From germline, CDR1 is MNHNS and CDR2 SASEGT. This CDR3 reads CASSEGGTGHGYTF. In DNA, the CDR3 is TGTGCCAGCAGTGAAGGAGGGACAGGGCATGGCTACACCTTC.

The chain links TRBV15 to TRBJ1-4; D is unresolved. The CDR3 is 13 amino acids. In germline, CDR1 is LNHNV, CDR2 YYDKDF (reference sequence). V was cut by 7 bases and J by 4 bases, with 10 bases left in between. This CDR3 is CATKTRINEKLFF. CDR3 bases: TGTGCCACCAAAACGAGAATTAATGAAAAACTGTTTTTT.